The T cell receptor beta chain described here comes from a study of blood T cell repertoires in COVID-19. V shed 3 bases and J 7 bases; nucleotides not matched to a gene: 15. Germline-derived CDR1 and CDR2 are SGHAT and FQNNGV. This CDR3 has 17 residues. In the authors' methods: How many nucleated cells were present was estimated from reference gene primer amplification. Generated by immunoSEQ multiplex PCR, the TCRdb table keeps only in-frame clones and is missing some. Clonal size and the V and J genes are those of that table, whereas D and trimming came from the DNA. This repertoire shows about 320,000 clones, over 75% found once; its top ten account for about 10%.

The chain carries TRBV11-2 and TRBJ1-5; 7 bases match TRBD1. This clonotype was obtained from a woman younger than 30 who had recovered from COVID-19. The specimen sequenced was PBMCs or T cells enriched from blood (not recorded which). DNA of the CDR3: TGTGCCAGCAGCTTTATTGAGCGAGGGGGCCCCAGACAGCCCCAGCATTTT. It codes for CASSFIERGGPRQPQHF.